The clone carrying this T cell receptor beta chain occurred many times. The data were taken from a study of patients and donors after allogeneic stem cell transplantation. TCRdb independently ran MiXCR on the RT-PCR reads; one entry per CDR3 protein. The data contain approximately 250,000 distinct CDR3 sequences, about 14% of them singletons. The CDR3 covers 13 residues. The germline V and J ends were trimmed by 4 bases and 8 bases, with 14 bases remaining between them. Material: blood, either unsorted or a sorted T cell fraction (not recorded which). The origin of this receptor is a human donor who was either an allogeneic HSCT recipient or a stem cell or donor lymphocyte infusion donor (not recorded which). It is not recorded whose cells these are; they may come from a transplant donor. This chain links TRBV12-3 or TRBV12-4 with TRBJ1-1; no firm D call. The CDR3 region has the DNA TGTGCCAGCAGTTCCGAACCCGACCGAGAAGCTTTCTTT. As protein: CASSSEPDREAFF.